This T cell receptor (beta chain) is drawn from a study of blood T cell repertoires in COVID-19. After removal of 6 bases from V and 1 base from J, the junction contained 8 bases not matched to a gene. CDR3 length: 15 residues. Per the germline V gene, CDR1 is MDHEN and CDR2 is SYDVKM. Assay: immunoSEQ multiplex PCR; the TCRdb copy retains only in-frame clones and omits some. The table lists more than 250,000 clones, around 86% of them singletons, with roughly 1.6% in the top ten. The source material was peripheral blood. The clonotype was recovered from a woman aged 50 to 60 with acute or convalescent COVID-19. The gene calls are TRBV28 and TRBJ1-1, with TRBD1 identical over 7 bases. As DNA, the CDR3 is TGTGCCAGCAGCTCGTCCGGGACAGCGAACACTGAAGCTTTCTTT. It yields the protein CASSSSGTANTEAFF.